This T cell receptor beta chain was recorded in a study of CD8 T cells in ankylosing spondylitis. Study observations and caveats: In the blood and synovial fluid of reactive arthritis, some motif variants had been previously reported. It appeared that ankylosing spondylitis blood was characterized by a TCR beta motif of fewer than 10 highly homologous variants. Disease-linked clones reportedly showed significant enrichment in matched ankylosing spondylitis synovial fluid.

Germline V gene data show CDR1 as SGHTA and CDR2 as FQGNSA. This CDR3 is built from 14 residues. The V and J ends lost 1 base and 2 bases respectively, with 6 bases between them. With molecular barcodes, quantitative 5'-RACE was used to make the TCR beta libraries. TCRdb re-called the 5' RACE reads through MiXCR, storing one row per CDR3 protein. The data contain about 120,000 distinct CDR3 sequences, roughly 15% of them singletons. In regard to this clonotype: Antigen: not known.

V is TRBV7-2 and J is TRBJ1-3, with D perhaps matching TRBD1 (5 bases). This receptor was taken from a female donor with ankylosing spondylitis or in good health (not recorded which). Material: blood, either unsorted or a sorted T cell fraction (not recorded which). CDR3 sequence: CASSLVGAGNTIYF. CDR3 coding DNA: TGTGCCAGCAGCTTAGTAGGGGCTGGAAACACCATATATTTT. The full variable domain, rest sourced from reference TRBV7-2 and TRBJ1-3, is GAGVSQSPSNKVTEKGKDVELRCDPISGHTALYWYRQSLGQGLEFLIYFQGNSAPDKSGLPSDRFSAERTGGSVSTLTIQRTQQEDSAVYLCASSLVGAGNTIYFGEGSWLTVV.